This passage covers 20 T cell receptor beta chains from one sample sequenced in a study of T-cell reconstitution after alpha-beta-depleted transplantation in children. As it was prepared, the TCRbeta library received unique molecular identifiers. Each CDR3 protein gets one entry after TCRdb re-called the PCR reads with MiXCR. The sample has roughly 670,000 distinct CDR3 sequences; about 12% are singletons. Sequences were derived from PBMCs, sampled before TCRalphabeta/CD19-depleted stem cell transplant. These TCRs come from a girl aged 2 to 10 with congenital amegakaryocytic thrombocytopenia, due to receive a stem cell transplant.

This clonotype was seen at least ten times. The chain has TRBV29-1 and TRBJ1-2; 7 nucleotides line up with TRBD1. Germline trimming cut 3 bases from V and 9 bases from J; bases unmatched to any gene: 10. Germline V gene sequence: CDR1 SQVTM, CDR2 ANQGSEA. The CDR3 runs 13 residues. In DNA form, the CDR3 reads TGCAGCGTTGATCAGGGGGGATATTATCGCTACACCTTC. Translated, it gives CSVDQGGYYRYTF.

Details on this clonotype: A much larger clone lies a single base off, so this may be a read error. V is TRBV7-2 and J is TRBJ2-7, with D uncertain. The V gene's germline CDR1 is SGHTA and CDR2 FQGNSA. The CDR3 spans 12 residues. CDR3 nucleotide sequence: TGTGCCAGCAGCTTATATTCCTACAAGCAGTACTTC. Protein: CASSLYSYKQYF.

The table lists this clonotype with many counts. The gene calls are TRBV27 and TRBJ2-1, with 10 bases that match TRBD2. CDR1 is MNHEY, CDR2 SMNVEV, per germline (reference sequence). Trimming took 8 bases from V and 6 from J; bases not matched to a gene: 1. The CDR3 spans 12 residues. The DNA for the CDR3 is TGTGCCAGCGGACTAGCGGCCAATGAGCAGTTCTTC. Its protein is CASGLAANEQFF.

This clonotype showed up many times. V is TRBV7-8 and J is TRBJ2-1; D possibly corresponds to TRBD2 (6 bases). V was trimmed by 2 bases and J by 4 bases, leaving 18 bases between them. CDR1 is SGHVS and CDR2 is FQNEAQ in the germline V gene. The CDR3 covers 17 residues. Written as DNA, the CDR3 is TGTGCCAGCAGCTTAAAGGAAGGACTACCATTATACAATGAGCAGTTCTTC. This codes for CASSLKEGLPLYNEQFF.

Many counts were recorded for this clonotype. The chain combines TRBV20-1 with TRBJ1-2; no definite D call. V was pared by 4 bases and J by 1 base, with 10 bases between. CDR1 DFQATT and CDR2 SNEGSKA come from the germline V gene (reference sequence). The CDR3 consists of 13 residues. The CDR3: CSATSDGNYGYTF. The CDR3 bases are TGCAGTGCTACTTCCGACGGTAACTATGGCTACACCTTC.

This clonotype was recorded many times. The chain uses TRBV6-5 and TRBJ1-4; no definite D call. Germline CDR1 MNHEY, CDR2 SVGAGI. Trimming removed 8 bases at V and 8 bases at J, with 21 bases between. The CDR3 is made up of 15 amino acids. CDR3 residues: CASGKLGSSPEKLFF. CDR3 DNA: TGTGCCAGCGGAAAGCTGGGGTCGTCGCCGGAAAAACTGTTTTTT.

The chain recombines TRBV7-9 with TRBJ2-2; TRBD2 matches at 9 bases. Germline V gene sequence: CDR1 SEHNR, CDR2 FQNEAQ (reference sequence). J was trimmed by 2 bases and V by 5 bases; bases with no gene match: 6. CDR3 length: 16 residues. The CDR3 spells CASSDTSGYNTGELFF. In DNA, the CDR3 is TGTGCCAGCAGCGATACTAGCGGGTATAACACCGGGGAGCTGTTTTTT.

There are many counts of this clonotype. The V and J genes are TRBV29-1 and TRBJ2-1; D tentatively fits TRBD1 or TRBD2 (5 bases each). From germline, CDR1 is SQVTM and CDR2 ANQGSEA. The CDR3 has 14 residues. CDR3 bases: TGCAGTTCGTATGGGGGAGTTTCCTACAATGAGCAGTTCTTC. It encodes CSSYGGVSYNEQFF.

This clonotype was counted a few times. J is TRBJ2-1 and V is TRBV12-3 or TRBV12-4; tentatively, D is TRBD1 (6 bases). The CDR3 sequence is 15 residues long. V lost 6 bases, J lost 7 bases, and 19 bases lay in between. The CDR3: CASSPSGSGVNEQFF. The CDR3 nucleotides read TGTGCCAGCAGCCCCAGTGGGTCAGGGGTTAATGAGCAGTTCTTC.

CDR3 sequence: CASKTMTGGGETQYF. In DNA form, the CDR3 reads TGTGCCAGCAAAACGATGACTGGAGGCGGAGAGACCCAGTACTTC. The chain couples TRBV2 to TRBJ2-5, with D possibly matching TRBD2 (5 bases). In germline, CDR1 is SNHLY, CDR2 FYNNEI. The CDR3 length is 15 residues. Trimming stripped 7 bases from V and 4 bases from J, with 19 bases between.

This clonotype came up a few times. The V call is TRBV15, the J call TRBJ2-1, with D possibly being TRBD2 (6 bases). The CDR3 extends over 17 amino acids. The germline V gene encodes CDR1 LNHNV and CDR2 YYDKDF (reference sequence). Trimming stripped 0 bases from V and 5 bases from J, with 17 bases between. The CDR3 spells CATSRDWDLPADNEQFF. CDR3 DNA: TGTGCCACCAGCAGAGATTGGGACTTGCCTGCTGACAATGAGCAGTTCTTC.

The V and J genes are TRBV12-3 or TRBV12-4 and TRBJ2-5, with 10 positions matching TRBD2. CDR3 length: 17 residues. V shed 5 bases and J 3 bases; nucleotides not matched to a gene: 12. CDR3 loop: CASSTSSSGSWKETQYF. As DNA, the CDR3 is TGTGCCAGCAGTACCTCCTCTAGCGGGAGCTGGAAAGAGACCCAGTACTTC.

In this sample, this clonotype turned up many times. This rearrangement joins TRBV10-3 to TRBJ2-1; 7 bases match TRBD2. The CDR3 covers 14 residues. The germline V gene has CDR1 ENHRY and CDR2 SYGVKD. The trim removed 7 bases at V and 6 bases at J, leaving 9 bases unmatched. The CDR3 is CAINRAGVRNEQFF. As DNA, the CDR3 is TGTGCCATCAACCGGGCGGGAGTACGCAATGAGCAGTTCTTC.

This clonotype was counted at least ten times. V and J are TRBV12-3 or TRBV12-4 and TRBJ2-7; D is unresolved. The V end lost 3 bases, the J end lost 0 bases, and 15 bases lay between the germline ends. The length of the CDR3 is 16 residues. The CDR3, as DNA: TGTGCCAGCAGTTTTTCTTTTGACGATCTCTCCTACGAGCAGTACTTC. Its protein product is CASSFSFDDLSYEQYF.

In DNA, the CDR3 is TGTGCCAGCAACGTAGCCGGCGCCGGGGAGCTGTTTTTT. This translates into CASNVAGAGELFF. The J gene is TRBJ2-2, the V gene TRBV6-1; D is unclear. CDR3 length: 13 amino acids. The V and J ends lost 7 bases and 6 bases respectively, with 12 bases between them. Germline V lookup: CDR1 MNHNS, CDR2 SASEGT.

This clonotype was observed many times. The chain employs TRBV27 and TRBJ2-1; TRBD2 agrees at 8 bases. V gave up 0 bases and J gave up 9 bases; unmatched junction bases: 4. Germline V lookup: CDR1 MNHEY, CDR2 SMNVEV (reference sequence). The CDR3 extends over 14 amino acids. CDR3 DNA: TGTGCCAGCAGTTTATCCGGGGGGGACACTGAGCAGTTCTTC. It codes for CASSLSGGDTEQFF.

There are many counts of this clonotype. V is TRBV11-2 and J is TRBJ1-2; D remains ambiguous. The germline V gene encodes CDR1 SGHAT and CDR2 FQNNGV. CDR3 length: 16 residues. Trimming shortened V by 5 bases and J by 2 bases, and 18 bases separated the two germline ends. The CDR3 here is CASSLSARTENYGYTF. CDR3 sequence (DNA): TGTGCCAGCAGCCTAAGCGCCCGGACGGAGAACTATGGCTACACCTTC.

This clonotype was counted ten times or more. The chain employs TRBV7-8 and TRBJ1-4, with 9 bases that match TRBD1. Unmatched junction bases numbered 5, after V lost 4 bases and J lost 8 bases. Looked up from germline, CDR1 is SGHVS and CDR2 is FQNEAQ. CDR3 length: 14 amino acids. The CDR3 DNA sequence: TGTGCCAGCAGCTCCCGGGACAGGGTCGAAAAACTGTTTTTT. It codes for CASSSRDRVEKLFF. The full variable domain, with the rest looked up from reference TRBV7-8 and TRBJ1-4, is GAGVSQSPRYKVAKRGQDVALRCDPISGHVSLFWYQQALGQGPEFLTYFQNEAQLDKSGLPSDRFFAERPEGSVSTLKIQRTQQEDSAVYLCASSSRDRVEKLFFGSGTQLSVL.

This clonotype was seen repeatedly, ten times or more. This chain links TRBV5-1 with TRBJ1-4, with TRBD1 matching over 7 bases. This CDR3 region has 14 residues. V lost 7 bases and J lost 0; bases outside the gene matches: 3. Germline values: CDR1 SGHRS, CDR2 YFSETQ. CDR3 loop: CASSGTATNEKLFF. CDR3 coding DNA: TGCGCCAGCTCTGGGACAGCAACTAATGAAAAACTGTTTTTT.

This clonotype was found many times. The V call is TRBV28, the J call TRBJ1-2, with D uncertain. Germline assignment: CDR1 MDHEN and CDR2 SYDVKM. Trimming took 7 bases from V and 8 from J, leaving 23 bases between them. The CDR3 runs to 15 residues. CDR3 bases: TGTGCCAGCACCATGGTAGGACCCTTAACACAAGGCTACACCTTC. Residues: CASTMVGPLTQGYTF.